The 20 T cell receptor beta chains in this list originate from one sample, sequenced in a study of CD8 T cells in ankylosing spondylitis. TCRdb used MiXCR to reprocess the 5' RACE reads, holding one entry per CDR3 protein. The sample yields about 340,000 distinct CDR3 sequences, around 15% seen once. The sequenced sample consisted of blood, either unsorted or a sorted T cell fraction (not recorded which). These receptors were taken from a male donor with ankylosing spondylitis or in good health (not recorded which).

This clonotype was counted a few times. The V and J genes are TRBV29-1 and TRBJ2-7; TRBD1 aligns across 7 bases. The J segment lost 5 bases and the V segment lost 5 bases, leaving 9 bases of the junction unmatched. Germline V gene data show CDR1 as SQVTM and CDR2 as ANQGSEA. The CDR3 runs 13 residues. As DNA, the CDR3 is TGCAGCGTTTGGGAGACAGGGATCCACGAGCAGTACTTC. Its protein is CSVWETGIHEQYF.

This clonotype was counted a few times. This chain uses TRBV7-2 with TRBJ2-1; 9 bases fit TRBD2. V lost 5 bases, J lost 8 bases, and 10 bases stayed unmatched. Germline loops: CDR1 SGHTA, CDR2 FQGNSA. This CDR3 is 15 amino acids long. The CDR3 DNA reads TGTGCCAGCAGCGGGGTTGGGACTAGCTCAGATGAGCAGTTCTTC. It is translated as CASSGVGTSSDEQFF.

This clonotype was found a few times. This chain links TRBV5-1 with TRBJ2-7; unclear D gene. V gave up 0 bases and J gave up 2 bases, with 15 bases separating them. This CDR3 is built from 16 residues. The germline V gene has CDR1 SGHRS and CDR2 YFSETQ. The CDR3 bases are TGCGCCAGCAGCTTGGCCAGCCCCCCACCAACCTACGAGCAGTACTTC. As protein: CASSLASPPPTYEQYF.

This clonotype was found a few times. The rearrangement joins TRBV20-1 to TRBJ1-2; D uncertain. Germline CDR1 reads DFQATT; CDR2 reads SNEGSKA (reference sequence). The CDR3 has 8 residues. The CDR3 DNA follows: TGCTGGACCCGAGGCTACACCTTC. Amino acids: CWTRGYTF.

In this sample, this clonotype turned up a few times. The chain is built from TRBV6-1 and TRBJ2-7; 10 bases map to TRBD1. The CDR3 is 14 residues long. Germline-derived CDR1 and CDR2 are MNHNS and SASEGT. The junction had 4 bases not matched to a gene; V was cut back by 4 bases and J by 4 bases. The CDR3, as DNA: TGTGCCAGCAGTGCCTGGGACAGGGGATACGAGCAGTACTTC. It is translated as CASSAWDRGYEQYF.

The V gene is TRBV25-1, the J gene TRBJ1-1; 7 positions agree with TRBD1. The CDR3 loop spans 14 amino acids. The germline V gene encodes CDR1 MGHDK and CDR2 SYGVNS. V shed 4 bases, J shed 4 bases, and the junction held 6 bases outside the gene matches. The CDR3 reads CASSVPGGGTEAFF. The CDR3 bases are TGTGCCAGCAGTGTCCCAGGGGGGGGCACTGAAGCTTTCTTT.

This clonotype was counted at least ten times. This chain uses TRBV7-2 with TRBJ1-4; 8 nucleotides match TRBD1. Germline CDR1 is SGHTA and CDR2 is FQGNSA. Losses at the gene ends were 0 bases for V and 7 bases for J; bases not matched to a gene: 7. The CDR3 totals 16 residues. The CDR3 nucleotides are TGTGCCAGCAGCTTAGCGAGCACAGGGGGAGGTGAAAAACTGTTTTTT. Amino acid sequence: CASSLASTGGGEKLFF.

The gene calls are TRBV5-1 and TRBJ2-7, with a possible D match to TRBD1 (6 bases). The V and J ends lost 4 bases and 7 bases respectively, with 15 bases between them. CDR1 and CDR2 from the germline V gene are SGHRS and YFSETQ. The CDR3 consists of 13 residues. CDR3 nucleotide sequence: TGCGCCAGCAGCCGGACAGTTGAGGGGGAGCAGTACTTC. Protein product: CASSRTVEGEQYF.

This clonotype was seen a few times. The rearrangement joins TRBV7-9 to TRBJ1-1; D is undetermined. Trimming took off 2 bases at V and 5 bases at J, with 9 bases between the two ends. The CDR3 runs to 13 residues. CDR1 and CDR2 (germline): SEHNR, FQNEAQ (reference sequence). The CDR3 reads CASSLNQETEAFF. CDR3 nucleotides: TGTGCCAGCAGCTTAAACCAGGAGACTGAAGCTTTCTTT. Variable domain in full (rest from reference TRBV7-9 and TRBJ1-1): DTGVSQNPRHKITKRGQNVTFRCDPISEHNRLYWYRQTLGQGPEFLTYFQNEAQLEKSRLLSDRFSAERPKGSFSTLEIQRTEQGDSAMYLCASSLNQETEAFFGQGTRLTVV.

This rearrangement joins TRBV5-1 to TRBJ2-1, with no clear D. Trimming stripped 0 bases from V and 8 bases from J, with 9 bases between. Germline V gene sequence: CDR1 SGHRS, CDR2 YFSETQ. The CDR3 contains 13 residues. The CDR3 sequence is CASSLGPVDEQFF. Written as DNA, the CDR3 is TGCGCCAGCAGCTTGGGTCCTGTGGATGAGCAGTTCTTC.

This clonotype was seen a handful of times. The genes are TRBV12-3 or TRBV12-4 and TRBJ2-2; 7 bases match TRBD1. This CDR3 is 17 amino acids long. V lost 1 base to trimming and J lost 0 bases; unmatched junction nucleotides: 5. CDR3 sequence reads: CASSLGPGTANTGELFF. Written as DNA, the CDR3 is TGTGCCAGCAGTTTAGGCCCCGGGACAGCGAACACCGGGGAGCTGTTTTTT.

This clonotype was recorded a few times. The rearrangement links TRBV29-1 to TRBJ2-1; tentative D call: TRBD2 (5 bases). The CDR3 covers 14 residues. V was shortened by 4 bases and J by 4 bases, with 14 bases between the two germline ends. Germline CDR1 is SQVTM and CDR2 is ANQGSEA. The CDR3 loop reads CSVGRAGPYNEQFF. In DNA, the CDR3 is TGCAGCGTTGGCCGGGCGGGCCCTTACAATGAGCAGTTCTTC.

This clonotype came up many times. The V and J genes are TRBV29-1 and TRBJ2-1; D ambiguous. This CDR3 has 12 residues. Trimming removed 6 bases at V and 6 bases at J, with 12 bases between. Germline V gene data show CDR1 as SQVTM and CDR2 as ANQGSEA. CDR3 loop: CSVVDGFNEQFF. The CDR3 DNA sequence: TGCAGCGTGGTCGACGGGTTCAATGAGCAGTTCTTC.

Only a few counts were recorded for this clonotype. The gene calls are TRBV6-5 and TRBJ1-2, with D unresolved. Germline lookup yields CDR1 MNHEY and CDR2 SVGAGI. V was trimmed by 0 bases and J by 0 bases, leaving 8 bases between them. This CDR3 has 15 amino acids. CDR3 DNA sequence: TGTGCCAGCAGTTACTCGGCGGGAGCTAACTATGGCTACACCTTC. Translating gives CASSYSAGANYGYTF.

As to this clonotype: This may come from a read error, since a much larger clone is one base off. This CDR3 fails to terminate in the conserved phenylalanine or tryptophan, so it likely reflects a read error. The gene calls are TRBV2 and TRBJ2-5, with 9 bases aligning to TRBD1. There are 15 residues in the CDR3. Germline V CDR1 and CDR2: SNHLY, FYNNEI. The V gene end was trimmed by 10 bases and the J gene end by 5 bases; junction bases not matched to a gene: 14. CDR3 in DNA: TGTGCCACCAGCGACGCACGGGACAGGGTGGAGACCCAGTACCTC. Residues: CATSDARDRVETQYL.

The chain carries TRBV7-9 and TRBJ2-5; the match to TRBD2 covers 11 bases. The CDR3 length is 15 residues. CDR1 and CDR2 from the germline V gene are SEHNR and FQNEAQ (reference sequence). Trimming removed 5 bases from V and 3 bases from J; junction bases left unmatched: 5. The CDR3 DNA reads as TGTGCCAGCAGCAAAAGGGGACTAGCGGAAGAGACCCAGTACTTC. Its protein is CASSKRGLAEETQYF.

This clonotype was observed at least ten times. This chain connects TRBV5-1 to TRBJ2-5; no clear D. With 2 bases removed from V and 2 bases from J, the gap between germline ends came to 10 bases. The V gene's germline CDR1 is SGHRS and CDR2 YFSETQ. CDR3 length: 14 residues. CDR3 in amino acids: CASSLAGSQETQYF. CDR3 sequence (DNA): TGCGCCAGCAGCTTAGCTGGGTCACAAGAGACCCAGTACTTC.

This clonotype was detected only a few times. J is TRBJ2-7 and V is TRBV27; no clear D gene. Per germline, CDR1 MNHEY and CDR2 SMNVEV (reference sequence). V lost 0 bases and J 0 bases, leaving 12 bases between the germline ends. The CDR3 is made up of 16 amino acids. CDR3 protein: CASSLSGRPSSYEQYF. The CDR3 DNA sequence: TGTGCCAGCAGTTTATCTGGCAGGCCTAGCTCCTACGAGCAGTACTTC.

This chain joins TRBV5-1 and TRBJ2-7, with TRBD2 matching over 7 bases. V was clipped by 0 bases and J by 0 bases; unmatched bases: 6. The germline V gene has CDR1 SGHRS and CDR2 YFSETQ. The CDR3 length is 16 residues. The CDR3 is CASSLVGGDPSYEQYF. The CDR3 DNA follows: TGCGCCAGCAGCTTGGTTGGGGGGGACCCCTCCTACGAGCAGTACTTC.

This clonotype occurred many times. J is TRBJ2-5 and V is TRBV5-1; 7 nucleotides match TRBD1. The CDR3 loop spans 13 amino acids. V gave up 4 bases and J gave up 5 bases; unmatched junction bases: 5. In germline, CDR1 is SGHRS, CDR2 YFSETQ. The CDR3 loop is CASSQTGAETQYF. CDR3 coding DNA: TGCGCCAGCAGCCAAACAGGGGCCGAGACCCAGTACTTC. Combining the CDR3 with reference TRBV5-1 and TRBJ2-5 gives the whole variable domain KAGVTQTPRYLIKTRGQQVTLSCSPISGHRSVSWYQQTPGQGLQFLFEYFSETQRNKGNFPGRFSGRQFSNSRSEMNVSTLELGDSALYLCASSQTGAETQYFGPGTRLLVL.